This TCR beta chain is drawn from a study of cytomegalovirus exposure and HLA in healthy donors (dated by TCRdb to about 2017). Describing the broader study: An earlier analysis of under 600 of the donors reported 250 to 300 Gb of sequence data and 100 million to 130 million unique TCR beta sequences from about 179 million T cells. Using immunosequencing, the study profiled T cell repertoires from approximately 700 subjects and related those repertoires to cytomegalovirus serostatus. A later genetic analysis used genome-wide SNP genotypes for about 60% of the 666 donors, treating that subset as a discovery cohort. Across about 370 genotyped donors of the cohort, an average of about 200,000 unique TCR beta nucleotide sequences per donor were sequenced, and roughly 17% of those sequences were non-productive. The study combined high-throughput TCR immunosequencing, statistical association of individual TCRs with disease status, and machine learning to predict cytomegalovirus infection status. A later analysis re-examined previously published TCR beta repertoires from about 700 donors and added high-resolution HLA genotyping to investigate patterns of TCR occurrence. An early release that covered roughly 600 HLA-typed donors contained around 330 gigabases of sequencing data and 75 million to 100 million unique TCR sequences. The study was designed to test whether signatures of past pathogen exposure could be identified by cataloging public T cell receptors. To decide whether each TCR beta V gene segment behaved as functional or pseudogenic, an earlier analysis of approximately 600 of the donors relied on high-throughput TCR beta sequencing. Every repertoire in the discovery cohort had been generated on one and the same sequencing platform. Rather than using new phenotypic data, the later analysis identified candidate immune exposures from TCR beta sequences and from how often those sequences occurred across donors. Donor age, sex, ethnicity and CMV serostatus were compiled together with the repertoire data. A separate validation cohort of some 130 different subjects was used in addition to the approximately 700-subject first cohort. Of the 300 to 500 genotyped donors, less than 85% were placed in the genetic ancestry cluster associated with self-reported Caucasian donors. HLA typing covered class I and class II loci at four-digit resolution. Several DR-DQ haplotypes were treated as single units for association and clustering because of strong linkage in the cohort. The number of donors typed differed by locus, with roughly 629-640 for A, B, C, DRB1 and DQB1, around 560 for DQA1, approximately 570 for DPA1, and some 440 for DPB1. The research as a whole found: It was suggested by the authors that the approach could potentially be generalized to other disease states and immunological phenotypes. A further reported finding was that TCR beta sequences accurately predicted the HLA-A and HLA-B alleles for most subjects in the first cohort. The classifier was reported to diagnose cytomegalovirus status with high specificity and sensitivity in both the original cohort and the validation cohort. Linkage disequilibrium might explain the correlated functional status among segregating V segments, but an unknown experimental factor could not be excluded. HLA typing was unavailable for some donors at each locus, so association tests used only the typed subset. In the study, roughly 160 TCR beta chains were listed as associated with cytomegalovirus. A later analysis found that TCR association rates varied across HLA loci, with DRB1 alleles showing the most associated TCRs and HLA-C alleles the fewest. In a later genetic analysis, fewer N-insertions in productive TCRs were reported among donors in an Asian-associated ancestry cluster than the roughly 640-donor mean. At a false discovery rate of 0.05, a later analysis linked 15,000 to 20,000 TCR beta sequences to specific HLA alleles. This cohort had only TCR beta chains sequenced, and the lack of alpha or paired-chain data limited which features could be detected. Strong co-occurrence of HLA alleles, especially DR and DQ, made assigning TCR associations to individual alleles difficult. In an earlier analysis of 587 of the donors, most TCR beta V segments were observed in productive rearrangements about 87% or about 30% of the time, broadly matching IMGT annotations. In a later genetic analysis, a missense DCLRE1C variant was associated with V-gene and J-gene trimming of TCR beta chains, and the association was replicated in an independent cohort. A cluster of highly shared sequence variants was judged likely to represent a technical artifact of the sequencing pipeline. Because counts were too low, roughly 18 rarely observed V segments, including chromosome 9 orphons, were left out of the earlier analysis of approximately 580 of the donors. Sequencing depth was assumed to be roughly uniform across donors in the presence/absence analyses, though that assumption may not hold. Most TCR sequences were observed very rarely across donors, whereas some public TCRs were present in many individuals. In a later analysis, most CMV-associated TCR beta chains were found to appear HLA-restricted, with HLA associations seemingly driven largely by CMV exposure. Several of the top co-occurrence clusters appeared to be linked to parvovirus B19, influenza, CMV and Epstein-Barr virus, according to a later analysis. A few of the identified cytomegalovirus-associated TCR beta chains were confirmed in vitro to be specific for cytomegalovirus antigens. Because the 87-base-pair reads could not distinguish some IMGT-functional V segments, including TRBV6-2 and TRBV6-3, those segments were excluded. For the cohort, immune exposure information was limited to CMV serostatus. Compared with equally common non-associated chains, HLA-associated TCR beta chains in a later analysis were more clonally expanded and had lower generation probabilities.

The cohort comprised 710 or so healthy bone marrow donors. Cohort members were all nominally healthy when sampled, although unrecorded immune exposures were likely present. The donor was CMV seronegative and belonged to the group of 350 or so seronegative cohort members. Every donor gave a peripheral blood sample, and the peripheral blood mononuclear cells from that sample were used for TCR beta sequencing. The Qiagen DNeasy Blood Extraction Kit was used to extract genomic DNA from the blood cell samples. Trimming takes 3 bases from V and 6 bases from J, and the germline ends sit 17 bases apart. The CDR3 spans 15 residues, from the cysteine through the phenylalanine. Just the 45-base CDR3 DNA is kept, in frame starting at base 1. From a lookup of the germline V gene (reference sequence), CDR1 and CDR2 are MNHEY and SMNVEV. There are a few counts of this clone. Its antigen remains undetermined. Base qualities are missing; no much larger clone stands one base away.

To prepare the library, the immunoSEQ multiplex PCR assay was applied. A mixture of 60 forward primers for TCR Vbeta segments and 13 reverse primers for TCR Jbeta segments was used in the multiplex PCR. A multiplex PCR assay on genomic DNA amplified the CDR3 region of rearranged TCR beta genes. On the Illumina HiSeq System, the amplified TCR beta libraries were sequenced as 87-base-pair reads. The authors' pipeline ran thus. A later analysis tallied roughly 80 million unique TCR beta chains across the 610 or so repertoires, and approximately 9.9 million of those chains were shared by two or more donors. Raw reads were error-corrected and collapsed into unique sequences by a nearest-neighbor algorithm in which closely related sequences were merged to remove PCR and sequencing errors. Alignment of CDR3 sequences to IMGT reference sequences was used to assign V, D and J gene segments. For a sequence to be retained, a match of at least six nucleotides to both a V gene segment and a J gene segment was required. Rearrangements were called productive when the CDR3 lacked stop codons and stayed in frame with V and J; all others were non-productive. CDR3 was defined by IMGT convention, running from the second conserved V-encoded cysteine to the conserved J-encoded phenylalanine. Sequences without an unambiguous match to a single V gene segment were excluded from the earlier analysis of a few hundred of the donors. An earlier analysis of a few hundred of the donors called V segments functional above 56.7% productive rearrangements and segregating when the between-donor standard deviation exceeded 5%. A statistical classification framework was built to diagnose cytomegalovirus status from the catalog of TCR beta chain sequences. In a later analysis, V and J genes were assigned by comparing TCR nucleotide sequences against IMGT/GENE-DB human TR gene sequences. Using the TCRdist pipeline, a later analysis assigned CDR3 sequences along with most-parsimonious VDJ recombination scenarios. In a later analysis, every TCR beta chain was defined by the combination of its CDR3 amino acid sequence and its V-gene family, and reads without a unique V-gene family were dropped. As a way to deal with suspected cross-contamination and a sequencing artifact, a later analysis dropped approximately 590 nucleotide sequences that were highly shared and had low generation probability. A later analysis calculated a clonal expansion index for each public chain from normalized within-repertoire ranks of inferred template counts. In a later analysis, generation probabilities were computed with a VDJ recombination model fitted to out-of-frame rearrangements, and the resulting probabilities were checked against IGoR. A later analysis scored TCR-TCR, TCR-HLA and TCR-CMV co-occurrence with hypergeometric tests, applying a repertoire-size bias correction to TCR pairs. False discovery rates were estimated in a later analysis by permuting HLA or CMV assignments 20 times. A later analysis grouped co-occurring TCRs with DBSCAN, adding TCRdist sequence similarity when clustering within HLA-allele-positive subsets. Repertoires with fewer than 30,000 or more than 120,000 public chains were left out of co-occurrence clustering, as were about 5 repertoires with anomalous nucleotide sharing. The table comes from immuneACCESS by way of TCRdb, which keeps in-frame sequences with V and J called. Part of the clones is missing from these tables; in studies checked, under half for an unresolved V gene and the rest for unknown reasons. The D gene and trimming were derived from the DNA, and the V and J assignments and clone size from that table. A total of 150,000 to 200,000 clones appear in this sample, over 65% of them only once. The leading ten clones occupy under 4% of the sample.

The source material was PBMCs. This sequence uses TRBV27 and TRBJ1-1, with the D gene not clear enough to name. This TCR was recovered from a woman in her thirties or forties in good health and CMV-seronegative. For the CDR3, the sequence is CASSFRAGSSAEAFF. The bases are TGTGCCAGCAGTTTTCGGGCGGGATCGAGCGCTGAAGCTTTCTTT.